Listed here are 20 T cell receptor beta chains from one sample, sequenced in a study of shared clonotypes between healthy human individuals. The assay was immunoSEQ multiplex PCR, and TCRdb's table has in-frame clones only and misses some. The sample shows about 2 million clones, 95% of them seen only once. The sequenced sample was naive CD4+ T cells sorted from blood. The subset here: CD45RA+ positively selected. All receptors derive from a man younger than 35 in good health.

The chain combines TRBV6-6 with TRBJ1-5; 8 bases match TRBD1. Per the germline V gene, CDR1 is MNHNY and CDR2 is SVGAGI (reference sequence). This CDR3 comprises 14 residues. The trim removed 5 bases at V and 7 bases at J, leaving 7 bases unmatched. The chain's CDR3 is CASSGSTGVQPQHF. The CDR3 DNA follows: TGTGCCAGCAGTGGGTCGACAGGGGTCCAGCCCCAGCATTTT.

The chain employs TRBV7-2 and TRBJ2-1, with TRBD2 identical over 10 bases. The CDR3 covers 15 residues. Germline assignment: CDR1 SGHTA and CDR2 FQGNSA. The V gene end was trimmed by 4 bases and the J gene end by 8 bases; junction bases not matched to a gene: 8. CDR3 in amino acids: CASSSPLAGADEQFF. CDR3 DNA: TGTGCCAGCAGCTCCCCCCTAGCGGGAGCGGATGAGCAGTTCTTC.

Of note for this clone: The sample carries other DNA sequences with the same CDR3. In DNA, the CDR3 is TGTGCCAGCAGCCCACAGGGGTCGGGAAACACCATATATTTT. As protein: CASSPQGSGNTIYF. The genes are TRBV5-4 and TRBJ1-3; 7 positions agree with TRBD1. Germline V lookup: CDR1 SGHNT, CDR2 YYREEE (reference sequence). The CDR3 extends over 14 amino acids. Trimming took 4 bases from V and 4 from J; bases not matched to a gene: 5.

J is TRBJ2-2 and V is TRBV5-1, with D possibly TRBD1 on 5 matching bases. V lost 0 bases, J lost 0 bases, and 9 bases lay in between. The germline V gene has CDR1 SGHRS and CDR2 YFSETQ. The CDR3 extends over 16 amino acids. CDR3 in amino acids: CASSLATVPNTGELFF. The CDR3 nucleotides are TGCGCCAGCAGCTTGGCGACAGTCCCGAACACCGGGGAGCTGTTTTTT. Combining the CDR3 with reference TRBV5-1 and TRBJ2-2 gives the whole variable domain KAGVTQTPRYLIKTRGQQVTLSCSPISGHRSVSWYQQTPGQGLQFLFEYFSETQRNKGNFPGRFSGRQFSNSRSEMNVSTLELGDSALYLCASSLATVPNTGELFFGEGSRLTVL.

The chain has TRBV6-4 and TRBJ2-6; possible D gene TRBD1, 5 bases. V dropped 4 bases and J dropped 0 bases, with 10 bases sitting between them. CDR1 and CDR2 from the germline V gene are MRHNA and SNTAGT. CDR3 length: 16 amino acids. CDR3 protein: CASSADTDSGANVLTF. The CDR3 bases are TGTGCCAGCAGTGCGGACACCGACTCTGGGGCCAACGTCCTGACTTTC.

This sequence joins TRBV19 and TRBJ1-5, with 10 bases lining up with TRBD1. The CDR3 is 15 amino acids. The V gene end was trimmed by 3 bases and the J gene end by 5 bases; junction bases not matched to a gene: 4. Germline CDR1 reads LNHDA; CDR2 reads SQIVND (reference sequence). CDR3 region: CASSIPGQGHQPQHF. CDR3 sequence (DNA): TGTGCCAGTAGTATCCCGGGACAGGGGCATCAGCCCCAGCATTTT.

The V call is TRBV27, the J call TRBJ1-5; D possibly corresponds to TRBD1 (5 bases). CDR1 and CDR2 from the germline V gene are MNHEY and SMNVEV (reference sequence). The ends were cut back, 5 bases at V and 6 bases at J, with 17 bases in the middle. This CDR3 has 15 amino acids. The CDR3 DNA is TGTGCCAGCAGTCCTTTTGCAGGGTTGTCTCAGCCCCAGCATTTT. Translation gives CASSPFAGLSQPQHF.

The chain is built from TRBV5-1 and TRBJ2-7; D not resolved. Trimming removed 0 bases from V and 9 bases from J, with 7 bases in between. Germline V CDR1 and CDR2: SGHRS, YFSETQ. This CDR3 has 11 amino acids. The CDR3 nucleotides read TGCGCCAGCAGCTTGGGAGGCGTGCAGTACTTC. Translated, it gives CASSLGGVQYF.

In DNA, the CDR3 is TGTGCCTGGACGAAGGGGCCTCAGCCCCAGCATTTT. It yields the protein CAWTKGPQPQHF. The chain has TRBV30 and TRBJ1-5; the D gene is possibly TRBD1 (5 bases). CDR1 and CDR2 (germline): GTSNPN, SVGIG (reference sequence). V was clipped by 4 bases and J by 6 bases, with 10 bases between them. The CDR3 loop spans 12 amino acids.

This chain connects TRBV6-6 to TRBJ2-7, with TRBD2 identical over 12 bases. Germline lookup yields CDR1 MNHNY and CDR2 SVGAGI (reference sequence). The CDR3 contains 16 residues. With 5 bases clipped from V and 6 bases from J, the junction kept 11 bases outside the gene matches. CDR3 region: CASSRDLAGGPFEQYF. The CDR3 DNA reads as TGTGCCAGCAGTCGGGATCTAGCGGGAGGGCCTTTCGAGCAGTACTTC.

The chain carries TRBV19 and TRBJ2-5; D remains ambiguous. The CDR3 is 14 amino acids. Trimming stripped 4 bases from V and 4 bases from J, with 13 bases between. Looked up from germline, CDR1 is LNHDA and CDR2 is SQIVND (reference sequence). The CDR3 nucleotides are TGTGCCAGTAGTACCTTAGAGGTCTCAGAGACCCAGTACTTC. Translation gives CASSTLEVSETQYF. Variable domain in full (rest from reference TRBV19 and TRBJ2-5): DGGITQSPKYLFRKEGQNVTLSCEQNLNHDAMYWYRQDPGQGLRLIYYSQIVNDFQKGDIAEGYSVSREKKESFPLTVTSAQKNPTAFYLCASSTLEVSETQYFGPGTRLLVL.

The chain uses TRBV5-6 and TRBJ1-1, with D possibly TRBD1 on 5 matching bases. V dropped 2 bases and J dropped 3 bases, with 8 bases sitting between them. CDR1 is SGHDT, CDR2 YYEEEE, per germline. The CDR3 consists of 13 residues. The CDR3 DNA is TGTGCCAGCAGCTTTGGGGGGGACACTGAAGCTTTCTTT. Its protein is CASSFGGDTEAFF.

The CDR3 nucleotides are TGTGCCAGCAGCCTCGCCCGTTTCCTAGCGGGAGGGCCAAGGTACGAGCAGTACTTC. Protein product: CASSLARFLAGGPRYEQYF. The chain is built from TRBV7-2 and TRBJ2-7, with 12 positions matching TRBD2. The CDR3 consists of 19 residues. With V trimmed by 5 bases and J by 4 bases, 18 bases remained unmatched. Germline CDR1 SGHTA, CDR2 FQGNSA.

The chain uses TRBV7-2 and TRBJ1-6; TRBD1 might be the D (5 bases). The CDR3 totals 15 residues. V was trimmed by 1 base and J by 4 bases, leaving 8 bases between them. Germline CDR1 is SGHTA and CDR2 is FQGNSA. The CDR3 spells CASSLGDSYNSPLHF. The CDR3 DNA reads TGTGCCAGCAGCTTAGGCGACAGTTATAATTCACCCCTCCACTTT.

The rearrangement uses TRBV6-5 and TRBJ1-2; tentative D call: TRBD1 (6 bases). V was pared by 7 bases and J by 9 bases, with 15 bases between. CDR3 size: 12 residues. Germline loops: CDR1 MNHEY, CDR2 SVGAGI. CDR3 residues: CASTWTEQSYTF. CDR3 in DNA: TGTGCCAGCACTTGGACAGAACAAAGCTACACCTTC.

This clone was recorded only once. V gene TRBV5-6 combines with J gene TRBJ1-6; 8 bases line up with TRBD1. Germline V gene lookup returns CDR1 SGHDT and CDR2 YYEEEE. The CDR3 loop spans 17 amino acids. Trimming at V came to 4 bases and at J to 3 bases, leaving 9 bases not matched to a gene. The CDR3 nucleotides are TGTGCCAGCAGCCCCCGGACAGGGACAGGCTATAATTCACCCCTCCACTTT. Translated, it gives CASSPRTGTGYNSPLHF.

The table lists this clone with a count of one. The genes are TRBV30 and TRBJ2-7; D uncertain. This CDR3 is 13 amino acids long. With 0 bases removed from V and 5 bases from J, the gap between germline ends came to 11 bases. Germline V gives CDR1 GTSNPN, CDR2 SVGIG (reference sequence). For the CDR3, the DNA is TGTGCCTGGAGTGTAAAACTTCTGGACGAGCAGTACTTC. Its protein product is CAWSVKLLDEQYF.

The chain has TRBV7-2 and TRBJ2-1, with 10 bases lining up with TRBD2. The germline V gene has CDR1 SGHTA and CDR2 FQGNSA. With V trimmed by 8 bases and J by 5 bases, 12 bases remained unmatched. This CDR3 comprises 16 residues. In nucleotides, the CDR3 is TGTGCCAGCCGAGAAAGGCTAGCGGGAGTTGACAATGAGCAGTTCTTC. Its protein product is CASRERLAGVDNEQFF.

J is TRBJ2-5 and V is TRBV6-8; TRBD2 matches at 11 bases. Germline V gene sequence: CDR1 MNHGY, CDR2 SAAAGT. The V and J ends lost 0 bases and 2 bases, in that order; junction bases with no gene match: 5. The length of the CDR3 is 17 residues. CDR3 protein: CASSYSAGTSGQETQYF. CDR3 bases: TGTGCCAGCAGTTACTCCGCCGGGACTAGCGGACAAGAGACCCAGTACTTC.

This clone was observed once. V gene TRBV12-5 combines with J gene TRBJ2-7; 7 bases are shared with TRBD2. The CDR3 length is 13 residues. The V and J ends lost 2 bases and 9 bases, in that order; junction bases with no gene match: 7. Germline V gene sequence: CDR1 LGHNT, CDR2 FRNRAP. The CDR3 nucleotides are TGTGCTAGTGGTTTGCCCCCGGGACTAAGGCAGTACTTC. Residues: CASGLPPGLRQYF.